This T cell receptor (beta chain) derives from a study of T-cell reconstitution after alpha-beta-depleted transplantation in children. Preparation of the TCRbeta library was carried out with unique molecular identifiers. TCRdb ran MiXCR on the PCR reads and lists one entry per CDR3 protein. The sample has a few hundred thousand distinct CDR3 sequences; around 25% are singletons. In germline, CDR1 is MGHRA, CDR2 YSYEKL. The CDR3 loop spans 15 amino acids. V was pared by 4 bases and J by 3 bases, with 7 bases of the junction left unmatched. The chain is built from TRBV4-1 and TRBJ2-7; 9 bases are a match to TRBD1. Source: PBMCs, mostly from graft donor cells, taken 180 days after TCRalphabeta/CD19-depleted stem cell transplant. The receptor was derived from a male patient aged 10-17 years who had a stem cell transplant for acute lymphoblastic leukemia, so the T cells may come from the graft donor. The CDR3 sequence: CASSPTGGVIYEQYF. The CDR3 bases are TGCGCCAGCAGCCCGACAGGGGGAGTGATCTACGAGCAGTACTTC.